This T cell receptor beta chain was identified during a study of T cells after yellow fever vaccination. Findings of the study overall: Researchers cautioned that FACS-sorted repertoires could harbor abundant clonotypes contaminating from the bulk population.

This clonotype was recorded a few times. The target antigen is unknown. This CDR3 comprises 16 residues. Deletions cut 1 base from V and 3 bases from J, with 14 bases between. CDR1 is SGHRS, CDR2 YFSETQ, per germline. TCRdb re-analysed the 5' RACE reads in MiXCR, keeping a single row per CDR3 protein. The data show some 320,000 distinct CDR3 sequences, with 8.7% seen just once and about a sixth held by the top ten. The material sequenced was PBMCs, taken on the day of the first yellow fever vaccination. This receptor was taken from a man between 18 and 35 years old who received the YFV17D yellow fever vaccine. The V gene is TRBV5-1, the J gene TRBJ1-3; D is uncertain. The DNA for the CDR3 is TGCGCCAGCAGCTTGATCAACTCTGGGGTTGGAAACACCATATATTTT. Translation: CASSLINSGVGNTIYF.